This TCR beta chain was obtained from a study of PD-L1 blockade in urothelial cancer. Time point given: peripheral blood 6 weeks after treatment start. J gave up 2 bases and V 5 bases, and 11 bases lay outside the gene matches. CDR1 SGHKS and CDR2 YYEKEE come from the germline V gene (reference sequence). The CDR3 contains 16 residues. The method was immunoSEQ multiplex PCR; TCRdb's version includes in-frame clones alone and lacks a portion of them. Here the sample spans 83,000 or so clones, around four fifths being singletons. The source is a man aged 70 or older with urothelial cancer. This specimen consisted of PBMCs, obtained around atezolizumab (anti-PD-L1) treatment. The V call is TRBV5-5, the J call TRBJ2-3; 7 nucleotides match TRBD2. The CDR3 DNA is TGTGCCAGCAGATACACCCACACTAGCGCCACAGATACGCAGTATTTT. Its protein is CASRYTHTSATDTQYF.